The rows below give T cell receptor beta chains drawn from one sample of a study of STAT5B mutations in CD4+ large granular lymphocyte leukemia. Profiling relied on immunoSEQ multiplex PCR, and the TCRdb table lists in-frame clones only, not all of them. In the table there are roughly 26,000 clones, around 81% of which are singletons. The sequenced material came from CD4+ T cells from blood buffy coats. These receptors were collected from a human donor in good health. CDR3s include the opening cysteine and the closing phenylalanine or tryptophan. Each record gives: clone size, V gene, J gene, D gene, CDR3 DNA, CDR3 protein. A D gene is named only where the DNA matches it firmly. Where a row states a size, it is once, few, many or the class of an expanded clone; other rows omit it.

NA	TRBV9	TRBJ2-2	NA	TGTGCCAGCAGCAAGGGGGGGAACACCGGGGAGCTGTTTTTT	CASSKGGNTGELFF
NA	TRBV2	TRBJ1-3	NA	TGTGCCAGCAGGCAAACAGTTACTGGAAACACCATATATTTT	CASRQTVTGNTIYF
few	TRBV5-5	TRBJ1-1	NA	TGTGCCAGCATCCTGGACGCAGCGAACACTGAAGCTTTCTTT	CASILDAANTEAFF
NA	TRBV10-2	TRBJ2-3	TRBD2	TGCGCCAGCAGTGCGACTCTACTAGCGGGAGGGATCGCAGATACGCAGTATTTT	CASSATLLAGGIADTQYF
NA	TRBV11-3	TRBJ1-1	TRBD1	TGTGCCAGCAGCTTAGGCCCAGGGGGTTCGAATGAAGCTTTCTTT	CASSLGPGGSNEAFF
NA	TRBV4-3	TRBJ2-1	NA	TGCGCCAGCAGCCAAGCGGGAGATTCCTACAATGAGCAGTTCTTC	CASSQAGDSYNEQFF
NA	TRBV11-3	TRBJ2-3	TRBD2	TGTGCCAGCAGCAAGGGACTAGCGGGGTCGGTCGATACGCAGTATTTT	CASSKGLAGSVDTQYF
NA	TRBV5-6	TRBJ2-5	NA	TGTGCCAGCAGCACGGTGGTGGTCGGCGTGTTCGAGGGGAGAGAGACCCAGTACTTC	CASSTVVVGVFEGRETQYF
NA	TRBV5-1	TRBJ2-2	NA	TGCGCCAGCAGCTTGACGGGGGCTACCACCGGGGAGCTGTTTTTT	CASSLTGATTGELFF
NA	TRBV6-5	TRBJ1-1	TRBD1	TGTGCCAGCAGAAGGACAGGGGACACTGAGGCTTTCTTT	CASRRTGDTEAFF
NA	TRBV18	TRBJ2-3	TRBD2	TGTGCCAGCTCCCCGACTAGCGGGGGGGCCGGAGATACGCAGTATTTT	CASSPTSGGAGDTQYF
NA	TRBV19	TRBJ1-3	NA	TGTGCCAGTAAACCGTTGAGCTCTGGAAACACCATATATTTT	CASKPLSSGNTIYF